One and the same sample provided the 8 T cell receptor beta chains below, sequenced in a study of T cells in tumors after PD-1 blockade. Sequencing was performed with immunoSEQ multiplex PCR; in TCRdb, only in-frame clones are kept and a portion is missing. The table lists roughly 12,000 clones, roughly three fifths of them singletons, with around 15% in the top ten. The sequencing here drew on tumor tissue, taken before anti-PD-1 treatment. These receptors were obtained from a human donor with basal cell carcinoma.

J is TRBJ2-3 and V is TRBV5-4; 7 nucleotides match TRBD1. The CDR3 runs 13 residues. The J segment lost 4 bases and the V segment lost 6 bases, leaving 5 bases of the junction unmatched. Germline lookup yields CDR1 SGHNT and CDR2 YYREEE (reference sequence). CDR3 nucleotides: TGTGCCAGCACCTCTACAGGGGCAGATACGCAGTATTTT. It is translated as CASTSTGADTQYF.

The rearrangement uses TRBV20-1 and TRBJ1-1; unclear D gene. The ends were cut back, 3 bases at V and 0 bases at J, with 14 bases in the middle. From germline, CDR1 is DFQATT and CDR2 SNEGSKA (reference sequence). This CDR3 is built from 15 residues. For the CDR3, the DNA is TGCAGTGCTAGTGAGGGATTTTCTATGAACACTGAAGCTTTCTTT. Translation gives CSASEGFSMNTEAFF.

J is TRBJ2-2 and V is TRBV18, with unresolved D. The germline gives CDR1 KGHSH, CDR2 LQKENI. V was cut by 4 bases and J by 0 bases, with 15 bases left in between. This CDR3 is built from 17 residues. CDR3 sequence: CASSLVRILPNTGELFF. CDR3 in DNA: TGTGCCAGCTCACTAGTGAGGATCCTCCCGAACACCGGGGAGCTGTTTTTT.

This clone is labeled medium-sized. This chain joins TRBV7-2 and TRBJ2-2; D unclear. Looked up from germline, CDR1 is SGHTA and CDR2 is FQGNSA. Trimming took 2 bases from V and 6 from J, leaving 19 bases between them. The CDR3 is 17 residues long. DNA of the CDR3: TGTGCCAGCAGCTTAAAAAACCCGGCCTTTGGCGCCGGGGAGCTGTTTTTT. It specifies CASSLKNPAFGAGELFF.

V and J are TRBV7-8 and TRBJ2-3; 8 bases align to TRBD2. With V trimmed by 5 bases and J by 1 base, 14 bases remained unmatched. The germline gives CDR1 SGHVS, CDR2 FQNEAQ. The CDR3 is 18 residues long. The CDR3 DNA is TGTGCCAGCAGCCCAAAAGGCCGGGGGGGAAGAGGCACAGATACGCAGTATTTT. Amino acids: CASSPKGRGGRGTDTQYF.

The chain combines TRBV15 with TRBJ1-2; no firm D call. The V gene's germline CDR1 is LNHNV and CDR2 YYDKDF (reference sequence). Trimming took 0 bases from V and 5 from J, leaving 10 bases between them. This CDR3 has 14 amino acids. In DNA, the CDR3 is TGTGCCACCAGCAGAGATTACGGCGATTATGGCTACACCTTC. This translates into CATSRDYGDYGYTF.

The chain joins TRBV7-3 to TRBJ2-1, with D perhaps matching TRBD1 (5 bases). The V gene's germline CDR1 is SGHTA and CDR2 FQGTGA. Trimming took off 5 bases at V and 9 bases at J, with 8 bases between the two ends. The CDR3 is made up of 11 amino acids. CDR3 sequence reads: CASSQGAEQFF. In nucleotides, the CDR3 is TGTGCCAGCAGCCAAGGGGCTGAGCAGTTCTTC. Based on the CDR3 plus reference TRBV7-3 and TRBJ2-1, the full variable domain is GAGVSQTPSNKVTEKGKYVELRCDPISGHTALYWYRQSLGQGPEFLIYFQGTGAADDSGLPNDRFFAVRPEGSVSTLKIQRTERGDSAVYLCASSQGAEQFFGPGTRLTVL.

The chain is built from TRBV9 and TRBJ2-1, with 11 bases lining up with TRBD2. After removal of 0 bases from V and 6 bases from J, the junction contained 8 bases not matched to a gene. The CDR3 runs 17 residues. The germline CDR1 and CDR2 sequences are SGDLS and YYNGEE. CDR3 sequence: CASSVGLAGGQANEQFF. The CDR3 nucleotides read TGTGCCAGCAGCGTAGGGCTAGCGGGAGGCCAGGCCAATGAGCAGTTCTTC.